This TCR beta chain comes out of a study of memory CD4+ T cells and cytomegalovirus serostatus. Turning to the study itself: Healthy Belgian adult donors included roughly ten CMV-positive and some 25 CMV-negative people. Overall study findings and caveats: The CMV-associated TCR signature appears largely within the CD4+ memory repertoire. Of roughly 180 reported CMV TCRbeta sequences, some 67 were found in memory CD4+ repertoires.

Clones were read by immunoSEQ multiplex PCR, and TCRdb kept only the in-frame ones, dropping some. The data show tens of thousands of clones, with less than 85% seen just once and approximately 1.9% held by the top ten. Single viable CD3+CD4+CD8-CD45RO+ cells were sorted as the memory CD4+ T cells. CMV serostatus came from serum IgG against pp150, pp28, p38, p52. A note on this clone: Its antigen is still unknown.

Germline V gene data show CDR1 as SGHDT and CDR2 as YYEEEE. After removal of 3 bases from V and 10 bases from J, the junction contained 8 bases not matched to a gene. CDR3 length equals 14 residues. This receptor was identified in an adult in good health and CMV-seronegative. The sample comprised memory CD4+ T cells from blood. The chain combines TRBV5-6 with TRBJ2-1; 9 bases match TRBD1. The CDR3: CASSSYRGREEQFF. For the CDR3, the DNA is TGTGCCAGCAGCTCATACAGGGGGCGAGAGGAGCAGTTCTTC.